A single TCR beta chain is shown here with its context. This clone was found a few times. This clone's antigen is unknown. Nothing much larger sits one base from this clone, and base qualities are not available. Collaborating institutions collected whole blood in K2EDTA tubes following their own protocols. Collaborator samples were shipped for TCRbeta analysis as frozen whole blood, isolated PBMCs, or DNA extracted from either sample type. The immunoSEQ Assay, a bias-controlled multiplex PCR, was used to amplify TCRbeta CDR3 regions from genomic DNA. For the original study's pipeline: The number of nucleated cells in each sample was estimated by amplification of reference gene primers within the assay. To quantify the absolute abundance of each unique TCRbeta CDR3 rearrangement, sequence reads were collapsed and filtered. Productive Simpson clonality was computed per sample as the square root of Simpson's diversity index over productive rearrangements. The source is immuneACCESS, and TCRdb retained only in-frame sequences with V and J called. Part of the clones is not carried over; for the studies checked, unresolved V genes explain less than half of this, and the remainder is unexplained. V, J and clone size reflect that table, while D and trimming were determined from the DNA. This sample comprises more than 80,000 clones, approximately 86% of them detected only once. The ten largest clones take up roughly 5.4% of the sample.

The germline V and J ends show losses of 6 bases and 1 base respectively, and no gene match explains 6 bases of the junction. CDR1 and CDR2 are drawn from the germline V gene: SGDLS, YYNGEE. Reading from cysteine to phenylalanine, the CDR3 counts 14 amino acids. CDR3 DNA is the only sequence kept; it has 42 bases, read in frame from the first base. The sample originates from a study of blood T cell repertoires in COVID-19 (TCRdb year 2020). In the study overall: Samples from collaborators originated in the United States, Italy and Spain and spanned both the acute and convalescent phases of COVID-19. The material from the prospective study consisted of cDNA or gDNA derived from T cells, B-cell-depleted T cells, or PBMCs. Deeply sampled blood TCRbeta repertoires from subjects exposed to, actively infected with, or recovered from COVID-19 were included in the dataset. The repertoires were released in a freely available public database meant as a resource for research on the immune response to SARS-CoV-2. Samples came from the ongoing ImmuneRACE study (first 160 participants) plus 1,254 subjects from 6 global collaborators. Nearly every sample came with metadata listing a de-identified subject ID, COVID-19 status, age in years and sex. Where HLA class I and class II types were available, the types were taken from metadata supplied by the sample provider, not from assay-based typing.

Study-wide findings and limitations: Clinical and demographic metadata were provided uncurated, with the amount varying by source and participant.

The TCR comes from a man aged 40-49 years with acute or convalescent COVID-19. The chain was built from TRBV9 and TRBJ1-1, with 7 junctional bases fitting TRBD1. The sample was peripheral blood. The DNA reads TGTGCCAGCAACCTGGGACAGCCGAACACTGAAGCTTTCTTT. This is translated as CASNLGQPNTEAFF.